A single sample gave rise to the 26 T cell receptor beta chains below, sequenced in a study of cytomegalovirus exposure and HLA in healthy donors. It was with 60 Vbeta and 13 Jbeta primers that the PCR ran. Produced via immunoSEQ multiplex PCR; TCRdb's table is partial and in-frame only. The sample contains some 77,000 clones, around 79% of which appear only once. Sample: PBMCs. These receptors were collected from a woman between 40 and 55 years old in good health and CMV-seropositive.

The chain couples TRBV19 to TRBJ2-1, with D possibly being TRBD1 (7 bases). CDR1 and CDR2 (germline): LNHDA, SQIVND (reference sequence). The CDR3 runs to 14 residues. Trimming left V 5 bases short and J 9 bases short, with 17 bases between. This chain's CDR3 is CASSRTGGDGEQFF. CDR3 nucleotide sequence: TGTGCCAGTAGTCGGACAGGAGGGGACGGTGAGCAGTTCTTC.

V and J are TRBV9 and TRBJ2-4, with 8 bases aligning to TRBD1. CDR3 size: 14 residues. V lost 4 bases and J lost 3; bases outside the gene matches: 3. Per the germline V gene, CDR1 is SGDLS and CDR2 is YYNGEE. CDR3 sequence (DNA): TGTGCCAGCAGCACAGGGGGTGACAAAAACATTCAGTACTTC. Amino acid sequence: CASSTGGDKNIQYF.

The chain is built from TRBV19 and TRBJ2-1, with 14 bases that match TRBD2. The CDR3 spans 19 residues. Germline V lookup: CDR1 LNHDA, CDR2 SQIVND (reference sequence). V was clipped by 4 bases and J by 6 bases; unmatched bases: 14. CDR3 nucleotides: TGTGCCAGTAGTACCTATCCCAAGGGACTAGCGGGAGATGTCAATGAGCAGTTCTTC. This translates into CASSTYPKGLAGDVNEQFF. The complete variable domain, with remaining parts taken from reference TRBV19 and TRBJ2-1, reads DGGITQSPKYLFRKEGQNVTLSCEQNLNHDAMYWYRQDPGQGLRLIYYSQIVNDFQKGDIAEGYSVSREKKESFPLTVTSAQKNPTAFYLCASSTYPKGLAGDVNEQFFGPGTRLTVL.

This chain joins TRBV11-3 and TRBJ2-2, with TRBD1 matching 7 bases. This CDR3 comprises 14 residues. V trimming: 5 bases; J trimming: 7 bases; junction bases outside the gene matches: 7. From germline, CDR1 is SGHNT and CDR2 YENEEA. The CDR3 DNA sequence: TGTGCCAGCAGCCGGACAGGAAGGAACGGGGAGCTGTTTTTT. It translates to CASSRTGRNGELFF.

The V call is TRBV2, the J call TRBJ1-6; maybe TRBD1 (6 bases). This CDR3 has 16 residues. The V gene's germline CDR1 is SNHLY and CDR2 FYNNEI. V dropped 7 bases and J dropped 5 bases, with 18 bases sitting between them. Written as DNA, the CDR3 is TGTGCCAGCACTAAGGGATGGGGACAAGATAATTCACCCCTCCACTTT. Amino acid sequence: CASTKGWGQDNSPLHF.

The rearrangement joins TRBV5-1 to TRBJ1-2; no firm D call. CDR1 is SGHRS, CDR2 YFSETQ, per germline. This CDR3 is built from 14 residues. Trimming took off 0 bases at V and 3 bases at J, with 9 bases between the two ends. The CDR3 region is CASSLAMNYYGYTF. CDR3 nucleotide sequence: TGCGCCAGCAGCTTGGCCATGAACTACTATGGCTACACCTTC.

V and J are TRBV7-6 and TRBJ1-4, with D possibly matching TRBD1 (6 bases). Germline CDR1 SGHVS, CDR2 FNYEAQ. The CDR3 contains 15 residues. V lost 1 base and J 7 bases, leaving 13 bases between the germline ends. CDR3 residues: CASSLGGGVGEKLFF. The CDR3 coding sequence is TGTGCCAGCAGCTTAGGTGGGGGCGTGGGTGAAAAACTGTTTTTT.

CDR3 sequence reads: CASNPGASGAQETQYF. The CDR3 DNA reads as TGTGCCAGCAACCCCGGGGCTAGCGGGGCCCAAGAGACCCAGTACTTC. J is TRBJ2-5 and V is TRBV2, with 9 bases identical to TRBD2. With V trimmed by 7 bases and J by 1 base, 10 bases remained unmatched. The CDR3 contains 16 residues. Germline lookup yields CDR1 SNHLY and CDR2 FYNNEI.

The chain joins TRBV7-9 to TRBJ1-6; 8 bases are shared with TRBD1. J lost 7 bases, V lost 3 bases, and 8 bases had no gene match. This CDR3 is 16 amino acids long. Germline assignment: CDR1 SEHNR and CDR2 FQNEAQ (reference sequence). As DNA, the CDR3 is TGTGCCAGCAGCTTCGGCCGACAGGGGCACAATTCACCCCTCCACTTT. As protein: CASSFGRQGHNSPLHF.

The chain is built from TRBV27 and TRBJ2-1; TRBD2 matches 11 bases. Germline lookup yields CDR1 MNHEY and CDR2 SMNVEV (reference sequence). The CDR3 is 16 amino acids. After removal of 5 bases from V and 4 bases from J, the junction contained 7 bases not matched to a gene. CDR3 in DNA: TGTGCCAGCAGTGGTCGGGCTAGCGGGAGGTACAATGAGCAGTTCTTC. Amino acid sequence: CASSGRASGRYNEQFF.

V is TRBV15 and J is TRBJ2-5, with TRBD2 matching over 14 bases. The V and J ends lost 0 bases and 5 bases, in that order; junction bases with no gene match: 8. The CDR3 is 18 residues long. Germline V gene sequence: CDR1 LNHNV, CDR2 YYDKDF (reference sequence). The CDR3 DNA reads TGTGCCACCAGCAGAGATACCCCGACTAGCGGGGGGGCGGAGACCCAGTACTTC. Translating it yields CATSRDTPTSGGAETQYF.

This clone was seen a few times. The CDR3 is CASSTQPGQGNTEAFF. Here the CDR3 DNA reads TGCGCCAGCAGCACGCAGCCGGGACAGGGAAATACTGAAGCTTTCTTT. The rearrangement links TRBV5-1 to TRBJ1-1, with TRBD1 matching over 9 bases. V shed 4 bases and J 5 bases; nucleotides not matched to a gene: 12. From germline, CDR1 is SGHRS and CDR2 YFSETQ. The CDR3 is made up of 16 amino acids.

The CDR3 here is CASTGGVLVNTEAFF. DNA of the CDR3: TGTGCCAGCACCGGAGGGGTCCTTGTGAACACTGAAGCTTTCTTT. The rearrangement links TRBV28 to TRBJ1-1, with a weak D call TRBD1 (5 bases). CDR1 and CDR2 (germline): MDHEN, SYDVKM. This CDR3 has 15 amino acids. The germline V and J ends were trimmed by 7 bases and 0 bases, with 15 bases remaining between them.

This chain joins TRBV27 and TRBJ1-6; 10 bases align to TRBD1. Per the germline V gene, CDR1 is MNHEY and CDR2 is SMNVEV (reference sequence). With 6 bases clipped from V and 6 bases from J, the junction kept 2 bases outside the gene matches. CDR3 size: 14 residues. The CDR3 loop is CASRGTGVNSPLHF. DNA of the CDR3: TGTGCCAGCAGGGGGACAGGGGTTAATTCACCCCTCCACTTT.

This chain links TRBV2 with TRBJ2-7; 8 nucleotides agree with TRBD1. CDR1 is SNHLY and CDR2 is FYNNEI in the germline V gene. V trimming: 5 bases; J trimming: 6 bases; junction bases outside the gene matches: 12. The CDR3 covers 15 residues. The CDR3 nucleotides read TGTGCCAGCAGTCCCGGACAGGGAACCACTGGCGAGCAGTACTTC. Protein product: CASSPGQGTTGEQYF.

The chain joins TRBV6-1 to TRBJ1-5; unclear D gene. V was cut by 10 bases and J by 2 bases, with 9 bases left in between. The CDR3 sequence is 12 residues long. Germline CDR1 reads MNHNS; CDR2 reads SASEGT. The DNA for the CDR3 is TGTGCCACACTCACAGGCAATCAGCCCCAGCATTTT. Encoded protein: CATLTGNQPQHF.

The sample holds a few counts of this clone. The rearrangement uses TRBV7-9 and TRBJ2-7; D might be TRBD2 (6 bases). CDR3 length: 17 residues. Trimming left V 1 base short and J 4 bases short, with 20 bases between. Germline V lookup: CDR1 SEHNR, CDR2 FQNEAQ (reference sequence). CDR3 sequence: CASSLGSNWGGGYEQYF. In DNA, the CDR3 is TGTGCCAGCAGCTTAGGATCCAACTGGGGAGGCGGGTACGAGCAGTACTTC.

The rearrangement joins TRBV6-5 to TRBJ1-5; 7 bases match TRBD1. V gave up 5 bases and J gave up 9 bases; unmatched junction bases: 10. CDR1 MNHEY and CDR2 SVGAGI come from the germline V gene. The CDR3 loop spans 14 amino acids. CDR3 nucleotide sequence: TGTGCCAGCAGTCCAGGACAGGCCAGGCGGCCCCAGCATTTT. Translating it yields CASSPGQARRPQHF.

The rearrangement uses TRBV29-1 and TRBJ2-1; D not resolved. CDR1 is SQVTM, CDR2 ANQGSEA, per germline. V lost 0 bases, J lost 2 bases, and 8 bases lay in between. The CDR3 has 14 residues. CDR3: CSVEDLTTYNEQFF. The CDR3 DNA is TGCAGCGTTGAAGATCTAACGACCTACAATGAGCAGTTCTTC.

This chain connects TRBV5-1 to TRBJ2-7; D may be TRBD1 (5 bases). This CDR3 has 16 residues. The ends were cut back, 0 bases at V and 3 bases at J, with 16 bases in the middle. The germline V gene has CDR1 SGHRS and CDR2 YFSETQ. This chain's CDR3 is CASSLGPAGLVYEQYF. The CDR3 nucleotides read TGCGCCAGCAGCTTGGGGCCAGCAGGGTTAGTCTACGAGCAGTACTTC. Full variable domain (remainder filled in from reference TRBV5-1 and TRBJ2-7): KAGVTQTPRYLIKTRGQQVTLSCSPISGHRSVSWYQQTPGQGLQFLFEYFSETQRNKGNFPGRFSGRQFSNSRSEMNVSTLELGDSALYLCASSLGPAGLVYEQYFGPGTRLTVT.

V gene TRBV7-3 combines with J gene TRBJ2-7; the D gene is possibly TRBD2 (5 bases). The germline V and J ends were trimmed by 5 bases and 4 bases, with 18 bases remaining between them. Germline V gene data show CDR1 as SGHTA and CDR2 as FQGTGA. The CDR3 covers 15 residues. DNA for the CDR3: TGTGCCAGCAGCAGTGCGGCGGGCCCACAGTACGAGCAGTACTTC. Protein sequence: CASSSAAGPQYEQYF.

The chain has TRBV6-5 and TRBJ2-3, with 7 bases identical to TRBD1. V was pared by 3 bases and J by 2 bases, with 2 bases of the junction left unmatched. CDR3 length: 14 amino acids. The germline V gene encodes CDR1 MNHEY and CDR2 SVGAGI. The chain's CDR3 is CASSYDRATDTQYF. CDR3 coding DNA: TGTGCCAGCAGTTATGACAGGGCCACAGATACGCAGTATTTT.

The rearrangement uses TRBV30 and TRBJ2-7; TRBD2 agrees at 9 bases. Germline V lookup: CDR1 GTSNPN, CDR2 SVGIG (reference sequence). This CDR3 comprises 14 residues. Losses at the gene ends were 5 bases for V and 0 bases for J; bases not matched to a gene: 5. The CDR3 sequence: CAWATSGSSYEQYF. In nucleotides, the CDR3 is TGTGCCTGGGCGACTAGCGGAAGCTCCTACGAGCAGTACTTC.

This clone was counted once. V is TRBV4-2 and J is TRBJ1-1; 7 bases fit TRBD1. Germline lookup yields CDR1 LGHNA and CDR2 YNFKEQ. J was trimmed by 5 bases and V by 4 bases; bases with no gene match: 13. The CDR3 is made up of 16 amino acids. The CDR3 DNA reads as TGTGCCAGCAGCCCCCCTGTGGAGGGGGCTTCGACTGAAGCTTTCTTT. Translating it yields CASSPPVEGASTEAFF.

This chain links TRBV18 with TRBJ1-2, with D perhaps matching TRBD1 (6 bases). Germline values: CDR1 KGHSH, CDR2 LQKENI. V gave up 2 bases and J gave up 3 bases, with 13 bases separating them. CDR3 length: 15 residues. The CDR3 sequence: CASSPGSAGDYGYTF. As DNA, the CDR3 is TGTGCCAGCTCACCAGGTTCAGCAGGGGACTATGGCTACACCTTC.

The chain uses TRBV5-1 and TRBJ2-1, with D perhaps matching TRBD2 (6 bases). V was clipped by 4 bases and J by 0 bases, with 11 bases between them. The CDR3 runs to 15 residues. CDR1 is SGHRS and CDR2 is YFSETQ in the germline V gene. In DNA, the CDR3 is TGCGCCAGCAGCGTCGGGACTCTCTCCTACAATGAGCAGTTCTTC. It codes for CASSVGTLSYNEQFF.